The T cell receptor beta chain described here comes from a study of T-cell reconstitution after alpha-beta-depleted transplantation in children. Study-wide results and limits: A year post-transplant, T-cell counts and diversity derived mostly from newly produced T cells. As was reported, about two months after transplant, alpha-beta T cells came from several hundred expanded graft clones.

At least ten counts were recorded for this clonotype. Its antigen remains unidentified. Preparation of the TCRbeta library used unique molecular identifiers. TCRdb called the PCR reads again in MiXCR, with one record for every CDR3 protein. Seen here are approximately 120,000 distinct CDR3 sequences, around 9.8% observed once, and the top ten hold approximately 25%. Trimming took 7 bases from V and 3 from J; bases not matched to a gene: 6. There are 13 residues in the CDR3. Germline lookup yields CDR1 DFQATT and CDR2 SNEGSKA (reference sequence). The sample was PBMCs, mostly from graft donor cells, taken 180 days after TCRalphabeta/CD19-depleted stem cell transplant. This receptor was taken from a girl in the first two years of life who had a stem cell transplant for combined immunodeficiency, so the T cells may come from the graft donor. The chain recombines TRBV20-1 with TRBJ2-3, with 8 bases identical to TRBD1. The CDR3 nucleotides are TGCAGTGGTTCGCACAGGGGGACAGATACGCAGTATTTT. It is translated as CSGSHRGTDTQYF.